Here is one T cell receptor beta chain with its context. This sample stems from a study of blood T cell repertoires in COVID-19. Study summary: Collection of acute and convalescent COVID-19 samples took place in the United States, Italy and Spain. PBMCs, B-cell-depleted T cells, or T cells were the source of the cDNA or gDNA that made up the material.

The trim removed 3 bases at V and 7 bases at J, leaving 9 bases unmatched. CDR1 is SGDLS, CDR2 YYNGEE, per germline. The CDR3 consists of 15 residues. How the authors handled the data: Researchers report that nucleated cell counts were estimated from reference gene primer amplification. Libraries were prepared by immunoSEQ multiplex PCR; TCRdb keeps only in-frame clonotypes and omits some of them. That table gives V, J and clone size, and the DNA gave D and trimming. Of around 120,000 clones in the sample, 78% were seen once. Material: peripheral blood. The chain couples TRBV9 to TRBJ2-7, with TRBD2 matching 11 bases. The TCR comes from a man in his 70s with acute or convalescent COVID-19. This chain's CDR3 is CASSAQLAGVGEQYF. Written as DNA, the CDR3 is TGTGCCAGCAGCGCCCAACTAGCGGGGGTTGGTGAGCAGTACTTC. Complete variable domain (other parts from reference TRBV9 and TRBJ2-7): DSGVTQTPKHLITATGQRVTLRCSPRSGDLSVYWYQQSLDQGLQFLIQYYNGEERAKGNILERFSAQQFPDLHSELNLSSLELGDSALYFCASSAQLAGVGEQYFGPGTRLTVT.